The clone carrying this T cell receptor (beta chain) came up many times. What it recognizes is unknown. This sample was taken from a study of early T cells in non-severe SARS-CoV-2 infection. Turning to the study itself: Sequencing was performed on bulk RNA from unsorted whole blood, leaving chains unpaired. General study results and limits: Private and CD4 specificities were missed by VDJdb matching, skewed to anti-spike CD8.

Individual cDNA molecules each received unique molecular identifiers attached to them. TCRdb called the 5' RACE reads again in MiXCR, with one record for every CDR3 protein. The sample lists about 55,000 distinct CDR3 sequences; 12% were seen once. The CDR3 contains 13 residues. V lost 6 bases, J lost 5 bases, and 11 bases lay in between. The germline gives CDR1 SGHVS, CDR2 FNYEAQ. The source material was whole blood. The chain is built from TRBV7-6 and TRBJ1-3; D unclear. This clonotype was sampled from an adult who was a healthcare worker with PCR-confirmed SARS-CoV-2 infection or an uninfected control (not recorded which). The CDR3 nucleotides read TGTGCCAGCAGTAACAGCCCCCGAAACACCATATATTTT. This encodes CASSNSPRNTIYF.